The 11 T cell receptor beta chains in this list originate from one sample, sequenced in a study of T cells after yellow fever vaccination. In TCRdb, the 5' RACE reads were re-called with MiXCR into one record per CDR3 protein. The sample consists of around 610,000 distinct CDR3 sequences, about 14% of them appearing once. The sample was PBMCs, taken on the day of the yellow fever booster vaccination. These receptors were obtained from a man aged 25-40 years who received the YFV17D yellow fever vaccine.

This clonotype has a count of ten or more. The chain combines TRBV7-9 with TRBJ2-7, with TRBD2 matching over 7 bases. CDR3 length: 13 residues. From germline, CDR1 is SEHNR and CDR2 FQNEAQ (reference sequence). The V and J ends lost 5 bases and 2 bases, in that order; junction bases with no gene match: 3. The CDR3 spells CASSPGGAYEQYF. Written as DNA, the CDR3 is TGTGCCAGCAGCCCGGGGGGTGCCTACGAGCAGTACTTC. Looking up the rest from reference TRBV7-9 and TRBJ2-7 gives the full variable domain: DTGVSQNPRHKITKRGQNVTFRCDPISEHNRLYWYRQTLGQGPEFLTYFQNEAQLEKSRLLSDRFSAERPKGSFSTLEIQRTEQGDSAMYLCASSPGGAYEQYFGPGTRLTVT.

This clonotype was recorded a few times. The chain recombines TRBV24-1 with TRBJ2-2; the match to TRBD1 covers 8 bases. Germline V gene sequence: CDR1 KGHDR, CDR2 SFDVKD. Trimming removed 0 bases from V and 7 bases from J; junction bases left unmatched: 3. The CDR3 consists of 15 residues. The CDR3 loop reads CATSDLGQGVGELFF. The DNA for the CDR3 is TGTGCCACCAGTGATTTGGGACAGGGTGTCGGGGAGCTGTTTTTT.

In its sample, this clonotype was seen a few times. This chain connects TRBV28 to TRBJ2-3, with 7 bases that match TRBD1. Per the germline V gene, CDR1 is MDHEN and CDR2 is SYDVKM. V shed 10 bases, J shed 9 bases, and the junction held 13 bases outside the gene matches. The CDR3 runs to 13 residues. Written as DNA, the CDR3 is TGTGCCACAGGGGGTGGTGGAGTTAGCACGCAGTATTTT. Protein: CATGGGGVSTQYF.

CDR3 region: CASTPLEGRNTDTQYF. Here the CDR3 DNA reads TGTGCCAGCACCCCCCTGGAGGGACGTAATACAGATACGCAGTATTTT. This rearrangement joins TRBV3-1 to TRBJ2-3; possibly TRBD2 for D (6 bases). The CDR3 has 16 residues. With 7 bases removed from V and 3 bases from J, the gap between germline ends came to 20 bases. Germline values: CDR1 LGHDT, CDR2 YNNKEL (reference sequence).

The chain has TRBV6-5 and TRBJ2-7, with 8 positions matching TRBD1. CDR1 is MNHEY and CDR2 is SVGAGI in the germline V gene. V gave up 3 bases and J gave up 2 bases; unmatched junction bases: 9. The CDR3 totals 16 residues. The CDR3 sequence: CASSYNPGRGPYEQYF. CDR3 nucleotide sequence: TGTGCCAGCAGTTATAATCCCGGCAGGGGGCCCTACGAGCAGTACTTC.

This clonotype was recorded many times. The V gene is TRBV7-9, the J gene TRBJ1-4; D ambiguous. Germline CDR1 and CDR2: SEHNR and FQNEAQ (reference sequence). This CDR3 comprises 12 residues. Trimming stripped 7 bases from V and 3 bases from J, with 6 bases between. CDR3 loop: CASMGANEKLFF. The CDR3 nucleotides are TGTGCCAGCATGGGTGCTAATGAAAAACTGTTTTTT.

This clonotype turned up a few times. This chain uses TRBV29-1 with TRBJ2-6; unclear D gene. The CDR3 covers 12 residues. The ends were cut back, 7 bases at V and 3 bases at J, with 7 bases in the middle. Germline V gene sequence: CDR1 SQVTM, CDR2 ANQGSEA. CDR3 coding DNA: TGCAGCGCCGAAAGTGGGGCCAACGTCCTGACTTTC. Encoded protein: CSAESGANVLTF.

CDR3 region: CASSGLGGGSEQYF. In DNA, the CDR3 is TGTGCCAGCAGCGGATTGGGGGGCGGGAGCGAGCAGTACTTC. The gene calls are TRBV5-6 and TRBJ2-7, with D perhaps TRBD2 (7 bases). The germline CDR1 and CDR2 sequences are SGHDT and YYEEEE. This CDR3 has 14 residues. V lost 4 bases and J 6 bases, leaving 17 bases between the germline ends.

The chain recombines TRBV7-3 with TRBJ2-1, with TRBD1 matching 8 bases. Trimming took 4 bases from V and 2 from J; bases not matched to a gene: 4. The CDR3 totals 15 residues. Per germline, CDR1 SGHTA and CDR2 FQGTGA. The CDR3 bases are TGTGCCAGCAGCTCAGGACAGGGACCCTACAATGAGCAGTTCTTC. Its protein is CASSSGQGPYNEQFF.

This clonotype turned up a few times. CDR3 sequence: CASSLGTVRHEQYF. As DNA, the CDR3 is TGTGCCAGCTCACTTGGGACAGTTCGCCACGAGCAGTACTTC. V usage is TRBV18 and J usage is TRBJ2-7; TRBD1 aligns across 7 bases. With V trimmed by 4 bases and J by 5 bases, 8 bases remained unmatched. The CDR3 loop spans 14 amino acids. Germline V CDR1 and CDR2: KGHSH, LQKENI.

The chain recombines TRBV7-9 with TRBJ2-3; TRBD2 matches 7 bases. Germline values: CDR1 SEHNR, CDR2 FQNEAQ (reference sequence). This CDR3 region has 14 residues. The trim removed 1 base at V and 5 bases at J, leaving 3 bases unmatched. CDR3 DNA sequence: TGTGCCAGCAGCTTAGGAGCGGGACTAGATACGCAGTATTTT. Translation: CASSLGAGLDTQYF.